This TCR beta chain was profiled in a study of T cell therapy after organ transplantation. For the study at large: T cells were expanded 2 to 3 weeks with 30 CMV class I/II epitopes.

The table came from immunoSEQ multiplex PCR; TCRdb's copy has only in-frame clones and leaves some out. The sample yields about 1,200 clones, approximately 35% seen once. This clone turned up a few times. Antigen: not known. After about 4 hours of CMV peptide pool restimulation, IFN-gamma-secreting therapy product cells were captured with a secretion assay. Study observations and caveats: Nonresponders had marked pretherapy clonal expansions and little post-therapy change. Reconstitution after therapy seemingly combined transferred and product-undetected endogenous clonotypes.

The source is a human patient who had received a solid organ transplant and had CMV disease. Some T cells may possibly be graft donor cells. Material: cultured CD8+ T cells.

CDR3 amino acids: CASSQDNGQGGELFF. CDR3 nucleotide sequence: TGCGCCAGCAGCCAAGATAATGGACAGGGCGGGGAGCTGTTTTTT. The chain recombines TRBV4-3 with TRBJ2-2; 8 bases agree with TRBD1. The V gene end was trimmed by 0 bases and the J gene end by 7 bases; junction bases not matched to a gene: 4. In germline, CDR1 is LGHNA, CDR2 YSLEER. CDR3 length equals 15 residues.